This is a list of T cell receptor beta chains from one sample in a study of T cell changes during pregnancy in multiple sclerosis. Assay used: immunoSEQ multiplex PCR; TCRdb lists only in-frame clones, some missing. The sample shows tens of thousands of clones, roughly 88% of them seen only once. The sequences come from peripheral blood, collected in the third trimester of pregnancy. Receptor source: a female donor with multiple sclerosis, enrolled in a pregnancy study. The CDR3 runs from the conserved cysteine through the conserved F or W. The D gene is left open where the match is weak. Part of the rows lack a size; the others show once, few, many or a class for expanded clones.

d_call j_call clone_size v_call cdr3_nt cdr3_aa
NA TRBJ1-1 few TRBV2 TGTGCCAGCAGTGAAGTTCCCCAGGGGGCTTTCTTT CASSEVPQGAFF
NA TRBJ2-7 NA TRBV5-1 TGCGCCAGCAGCCAGGCCGACGAGCAGTACTTC CASSQADEQYF
TRBD1 TRBJ2-1 many TRBV4-3 TGCGCCAGCAGCCAAGAACAGGGGGGTTACAATGAGCAGTTCTTC CASSQEQGGYNEQFF
TRBD1 TRBJ2-2 NA TRBV7-9 TGTGCCAGCAGCTGGACAGGGAACACCGGGGAGCTGTTTTTT CASSWTGNTGELFF
NA TRBJ1-2 once TRBV5-5 TGTGCCAGCAGCCCACCGGGCTATGGCTACACCTTC CASSPPGYGYTF
NA TRBJ2-6 NA TRBV7-3 TGTGCCAGCGCGAGGACAGCCGTTTCTGGGGCCAACGTCCTGACTTTC CASARTAVSGANVLTF
NA TRBJ1-4 NA TRBV6-1 TGTGCCAGCAGTGTACTACAAGGTACTAATGAAAAACTGTTTTTT CASSVLQGTNEKLFF
TRBD1 TRBJ1-2 few TRBV20-1 TGCAGTGCCGCAGGGGGGTATGGCTACACCTTC CSAAGGYGYTF
NA TRBJ1-2 NA TRBV10-3 TGTGCCATCAGTTCCGACAGAGGCTATGGCTACACCTTC CAISSDRGYGYTF
NA TRBJ2-5 NA TRBV5-4 TGTGCCAGCAGCTTGAAAGCGACGGAGACCCAGTACTTC CASSLKATETQYF
NA TRBJ2-1 NA TRBV5-1 TGCGCCAGCAGCTTGGAGCATGAGCAGTTCTTC CASSLEHEQFF
NA TRBJ2-7 NA TRBV7-9 TGTGCCAGCAGCCGGACAGGAGGGGGCTACGAGCAGTACTTC CASSRTGGGYEQYF
TRBD2 TRBJ2-3 NA TRBV18 TGTGCCAGCTCACCACCCGGCGGGGGGGCCGCAGATACGCAGTATTTT CASSPPGGGAADTQYF
NA TRBJ2-1 NA TRBV28 TGTGCCAGCCGCAAGGCCAGGGCAGGCGATGAGCAGTTCTTC CASRKARAGDEQFF
TRBD1 TRBJ2-2 NA TRBV6-1 TGTGCCAGCAGTGAACTACAGGGGTCCACCGGGGAGCTGTTTTTT CASSELQGSTGELFF
NA TRBJ1-1 NA TRBV7-3 TGTGCCAGCAGCGTAGGCGGGCAGACCAACACTGAAGCTTTCTTT CASSVGGQTNTEAFF
NA TRBJ1-1 NA TRBV29-1 TGCAGCGTGGGGGAGACAGGCCCTAACACTGAAGCTTTCTTT CSVGETGPNTEAFF
NA TRBJ2-3 NA TRBV11-2 TGTGCCAGCAGCTTAGAAGGCGCAGGGTCCACAGAGCCCACAGATACGCAGTATTTT CASSLEGAGSTEPTDTQYF
TRBD2 TRBJ2-1 NA TRBV5-6 TGTGCCAGCAGCTTAGCGGGGGAGTACAATGAGCAGTTCTTC CASSLAGEYNEQFF
TRBD1 TRBJ2-7 NA TRBV11-2 TGTGCCAGCAGCCCTGCCGGGACAGGGAGTAACGACGAGCAGTACTTC CASSPAGTGSNDEQYF
TRBD1 TRBJ2-1 NA TRBV10-1 TGCGCCAGCGGTCAGCAGGGGGTGGGTGAGCAGTTCTTC CASGQQGVGEQFF
NA TRBJ2-7 NA TRBV5-4 TGTGCCAGCAGCTTCGGGGACATAGTCTACGAGCAGTACTTC CASSFGDIVYEQYF
TRBD1 TRBJ2-1 NA TRBV7-8 TGTGCCAGCAGCCCCCCGGACAGGAGCAATGAGCAGTTCTTC CASSPPDRSNEQFF
NA TRBJ1-5 NA TRBV7-9 TGTGCCAGCAGCTCCACGGTCGGGGGGCTGAGCAATCAGCCCCAGCATTTT CASSSTVGGLSNQPQHF
NA TRBJ1-1 once TRBV7-9 TGTGCCAGCAGCTTAAATCCGGGGGGCACTGAAGCTTTCTTT CASSLNPGGTEAFF
NA TRBJ2-3 NA TRBV7-2 TGTGCCAGCAGCGCCTCTAGCGCTACAGATACGCAGTATTTT CASSASSATDTQYF
TRBD1 TRBJ1-1 NA TRBV7-9 TGTGCCAGCAGTCCGCCGACAGGGGCTTTCTTT CASSPPTGAFF
TRBD2 TRBJ2-1 NA TRBV2 TGTGCCAGCAGCTTGGGGAGCGGGGTTTACAATGAGCAGTTCTTC CASSLGSGVYNEQFF
NA TRBJ1-6 NA TRBV5-1 TGCGCCAGCAGCCTCTCGACCCTGACTGGTAATTCACCCCTCCACTTT CASSLSTLTGNSPLHF
TRBD1 TRBJ1-2 NA TRBV18 TGTGCCAGCTCACCACCCCGCAGGGGGTATGGCTACACCTTC CASSPPRRGYGYTF
TRBD2 TRBJ2-1 NA TRBV9 TGTGCCAGCAGCGTATCCGGGGGGGGGCGCGGTGAGCAGTTCTTC CASSVSGGGRGEQFF
NA TRBJ1-2 NA TRBV7-2 TGTGCCAGCAGCGCGACAGCCCTCAGAGGTCCTAACTATGGCTACACCTTC CASSATALRGPNYGYTF
TRBD2 TRBJ2-1 NA TRBV6-4 TGTGCCAGCAGTGACTCAGCGGGGGGCCCCTACAATGAGCAGTTCTTC CASSDSAGGPYNEQFF
NA TRBJ2-7 NA TRBV29-1 TGCAGCGTTGTAGGGGCCCCGGGCTACGAGCAGTACTTC CSVVGAPGYEQYF
NA TRBJ1-6 few TRBV7-2 TGTGCCAGCTCAAACTCCTATAATTCACCCCTCCACTTT CASSNSYNSPLHF
TRBD2 TRBJ2-3 NA TRBV4-1 TGCGCCAGCAGCCCCTATAGCGGGGACCGCACAGATACGCAGTATTTT CASSPYSGDRTDTQYF
NA TRBJ1-6 NA TRBV7-8 TGTGCCAGCAGCTCCAGACAGTTCAGCTCCTATAATTCACCCCTCCACTTT CASSSRQFSSYNSPLHF
TRBD1 TRBJ1-1 NA TRBV27 TGTGCCAGCAGTTCCCACAGGGGAGGTACTGAAGCTTTCTTT CASSSHRGGTEAFF
TRBD1 TRBJ1-2 once TRBV15 TGTGCCACCAGCAGGGGCCGGACAGGGGGCAATCGGTATGGCTACACCTTC CATSRGRTGGNRYGYTF
TRBD2 TRBJ2-5 few TRBV6-6 TGTGCCAGCAGTAAAGGACTAGAGGGGGAGACCCAGTACTTC CASSKGLEGETQYF
NA TRBJ2-5 NA TRBV15 TGTGCCACCAGCTCCCGACTCCCCGATCAGACCCAGTACTTC CATSSRLPDQTQYF
TRBD2 TRBJ2-5 NA TRBV7-9 TGTGCCAGCAGCCGAGCGGGGGAACGGCCCGAGACCCAGTACTTC CASSRAGERPETQYF
NA TRBJ2-3 NA TRBV5-8 TGTGCCAGCAGACAGCGGATTGGCACAGATACGCAGTATTTT CASRQRIGTDTQYF
NA TRBJ1-1 NA TRBV30 TGTGCCTGGAGTGTACGCTCAGGGGCCCTGAGCGCTTTCTTT CAWSVRSGALSAFF
NA TRBJ1-2 NA TRBV2 TGTGCCAGCAGAGAGGGGAGGGGCAACTATGGCTACACCTTC CASREGRGNYGYTF